This T cell receptor (beta chain) is drawn from a study of T cells in localized non-small cell lung cancer. The study, taken as a whole, reports: Higher adjacent-lung clonality was associated with shorter survival. The study detected a median roughly 61 of the top 100 tumor clones in adjacent lung.

Assay used: immunoSEQ multiplex PCR; TCRdb lists only in-frame clones, some missing. This table holds tens of thousands of clones, roughly nine tenths found once. Germline V CDR1 and CDR2: MNHNS, SASEGT. CDR3 size: 15 residues. Between the trimmed V and J ends, which lost 3 bases and 3 bases, there was a span of 12 bases. This clone showed up just once. Its antigen is not known. The receptor was isolated from a woman aged 40 to 75 with stage II lung adenocarcinoma. The chain carries TRBV6-1 and TRBJ1-5, with a possible D match to TRBD1 (5 bases). The material sequenced was PBMCs, taken before any cancer treatment. CDR3 sequence reads: CASSELGADNQPQHF. CDR3 nucleotides: TGTGCCAGCAGTGAGTTAGGGGCGGACAATCAGCCCCAGCATTTT.